The TCR beta chain under discussion was sequenced for a study of cytomegalovirus exposure and HLA in healthy donors. It was with 60 Vbeta and 13 Jbeta primers that the PCR ran. Assay used: immunoSEQ multiplex PCR; TCRdb lists only in-frame clones, some missing. Of some 200,000 clones in the sample, about 83% were seen once. This CDR3 region has 15 residues. Germline trimming cut 4 bases from V and 3 bases from J; bases unmatched to any gene: 8. CDR1 is SGHRS, CDR2 YFSETQ, per germline. In regard to this clone: Antigen unknown.

Study-wide findings and caveats: Presence/absence results assume similar sequencing depth per donor, which may not hold.

The material sequenced was PBMCs. The chain uses TRBV5-1 and TRBJ1-1; 8 bases agree with TRBD1. The origin of this receptor is a female donor in good health and CMV-seronegative. CDR3 bases: TGCGCCAGCAGCGATCAGGGGGCCAGAGACACTGAAGCTTTCTTT. Translated, it gives CASSDQGARDTEAFF.